The next 5 T cell receptor beta chains were all read from a single sample in a study of T-cell reconstitution after alpha-beta-depleted transplantation in children. Unique molecular identifiers were incorporated during preparation of the TCRbeta library. Using its own MiXCR run on the PCR reads, TCRdb lists one record per CDR3 protein. The table shows fewer than 1 million distinct CDR3 sequences, with 15% to 20% occurring only once. Specimen: PBMCs, mostly from graft donor cells, collected 360 days after TCRalphabeta/CD19-depleted stem cell transplant. Receptors originate from a male patient aged 10 to 17 who had a stem cell transplant for acute lymphoblastic leukemia, so the T cells may come from the graft donor.

The rearrangement joins TRBV12-3 or TRBV12-4 to TRBJ2-5; 13 nucleotides agree with TRBD2. The CDR3 extends over 18 amino acids. V shed 6 bases, J shed 1 base, and the junction held 11 bases outside the gene matches. The CDR3 reads CASSEDRLAGGPQETQYF. The CDR3 region has the DNA TGTGCCAGCAGCGAGGACCGACTAGCGGGAGGACCCCAAGAGACCCAGTACTTC.

This clonotype has a handful of counts. The CDR3 DNA reads TGTGCCAGCAGCCAGACAGGGGGTAACTCCTACAATGAGCAGTTCTTC. This encodes CASSQTGGNSYNEQFF. The V and J genes are TRBV7-8 and TRBJ2-1; 9 bases agree with TRBD1. Germline lookup yields CDR1 SGHVS and CDR2 FQNEAQ. This CDR3 has 16 amino acids. J gave up 0 bases and V 5 bases, and 5 bases lay outside the gene matches. Full variable domain (rest looked up from reference TRBV7-8 and TRBJ2-1): GAGVSQSPRYKVAKRGQDVALRCDPISGHVSLFWYQQALGQGPEFLTYFQNEAQLDKSGLPSDRFFAERPEGSVSTLKIQRTQQEDSAVYLCASSQTGGNSYNEQFFGPGTRLTVL.

This clonotype showed up many times. The chain couples TRBV5-1 to TRBJ2-3; weak D call: TRBD1 (6 bases). The germline V gene has CDR1 SGHRS and CDR2 YFSETQ. The V end lost 5 bases, the J end lost 2 bases, and 15 bases lay between the germline ends. The CDR3 length is 15 residues. CDR3 nucleotides: TGCGCCAGCAGGACAGGACAGATTAACACAGATACGCAGTATTTT. This gives the protein CASRTGQINTDTQYF.

The chain employs TRBV7-3 and TRBJ2-1; TRBD1 matches 9 bases. The CDR3 has 15 residues. Germline assignment: CDR1 SGHTA and CDR2 FQGTGA. Germline trimming cut 2 bases from V and 7 bases from J; bases unmatched to any gene: 6. This CDR3 is CASSLRHRGRNEQFF. The CDR3 DNA reads as TGTGCCAGCAGCTTACGGCACAGGGGGCGAAATGAGCAGTTCTTC.

To note about this clonotype: A junction end diverges from the germline sequence, so it may reflect a read error. The chain combines TRBV20-1 with TRBJ2-3, with D tentatively TRBD2 (6 bases). The CDR3 consists of 15 residues. Germline CDR1 is DFQATT and CDR2 is SNEGSKA (reference sequence). CDR3 DNA sequence: TGCGGTGCTCGCCTAGCGCTTGCTAGCACAGATACGCAGTATTTT. Residues: CGARLALASTDTQYF.